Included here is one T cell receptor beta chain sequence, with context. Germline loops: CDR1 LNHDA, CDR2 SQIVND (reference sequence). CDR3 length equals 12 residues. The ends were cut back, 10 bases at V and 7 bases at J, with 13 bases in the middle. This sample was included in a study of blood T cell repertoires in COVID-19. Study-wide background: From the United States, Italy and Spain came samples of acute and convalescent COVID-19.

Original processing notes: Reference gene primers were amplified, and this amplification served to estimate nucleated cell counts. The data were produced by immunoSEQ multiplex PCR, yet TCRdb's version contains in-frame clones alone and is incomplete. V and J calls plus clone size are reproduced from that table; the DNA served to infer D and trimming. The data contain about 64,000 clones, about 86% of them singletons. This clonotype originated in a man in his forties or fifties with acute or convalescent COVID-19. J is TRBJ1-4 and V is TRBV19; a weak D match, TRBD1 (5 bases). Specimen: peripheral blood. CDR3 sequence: CATLGPREKLFF. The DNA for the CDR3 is TGTGCCACCCTGGGGCCCCGTGAAAAACTGTTTTTT.